Below are 15 T cell receptor beta chains sequenced from a single sample in a study of CD8+ T cells in alopecia areata. Extracted from the samples, RNA was reverse transcribed into cDNA to serve as the sequencing template. Clones were sequenced by immunoSEQ multiplex PCR, and TCRdb holds only the in-frame ones, with some missing. The data hold 90,000 to 150,000 clones, with 53% observed a single time. Sample treatment: oral pan-JAK inhibitor, 5-10 mg twice daily. The input for sequencing was CD4+ T cells sorted from blood, taken at week 4, from a patient treated with tofacitinib. All receptors come from a human donor with alopecia areata.

The chain uses TRBV9 and TRBJ2-3; D could derive from TRBD1 or TRBD2 (5 bases each). CDR1 and CDR2 from the germline V gene are SGDLS and YYNGEE. Trimming removed 4 bases from V and 2 bases from J, with 17 bases in between. The CDR3 spans 16 residues. CDR3 amino acids: CASSTETGGTTDTQYF. Written as DNA, the CDR3 is TGTGCCAGCAGCACGGAGACTGGGGGAACCACAGATACGCAGTATTTT.

This clone came up a few times. J is TRBJ1-2 and V is TRBV7-3; 8 bases align to TRBD1. The CDR3 sequence is 15 residues long. Looked up from germline, CDR1 is SGHTA and CDR2 is FQGTGA. V shed 5 bases and J 8 bases; nucleotides not matched to a gene: 13. The CDR3 DNA reads as TGTGCCAGCAGCCCACAGGGGGAGGGGAACTCCGGCTACACCTTC. Its translation is CASSPQGEGNSGYTF.

The count of this clone is one. This chain joins TRBV29-1 and TRBJ2-7; D remains ambiguous. Germline loops: CDR1 SQVTM, CDR2 ANQGSEA. The germline V and J ends were trimmed by 7 bases and 3 bases, with 16 bases remaining between them. CDR3 length: 13 residues. CDR3 in amino acids: CSGGPGGDYEQYF. The CDR3 DNA follows: TGCAGCGGTGGCCCCGGCGGCGACTACGAGCAGTACTTC.

This clone was observed a few times. The chain combines TRBV19 with TRBJ2-7, with TRBD2 matching 10 bases. The junction had 9 bases not matched to a gene; V was cut back by 5 bases and J by 2 bases. The germline V gene encodes CDR1 LNHDA and CDR2 SQIVND (reference sequence). This CDR3 region has 16 residues. The CDR3 loop is CASSRSPGLAAYEQYF. DNA of the CDR3: TGTGCCAGTAGTCGCTCCCCCGGACTAGCGGCCTACGAGCAGTACTTC. Based on the CDR3 plus reference TRBV19 and TRBJ2-7, the full variable domain is DGGITQSPKYLFRKEGQNVTLSCEQNLNHDAMYWYRQDPGQGLRLIYYSQIVNDFQKGDIAEGYSVSREKKESFPLTVTSAQKNPTAFYLCASSRSPGLAAYEQYFGPGTRLTVT.

This clone has only a few counts. This chain links TRBV29-1 with TRBJ2-5; TRBD1 matches 8 bases. The CDR3 contains 13 residues. The V gene end was trimmed by 4 bases and the J gene end by 3 bases; junction bases not matched to a gene: 4. CDR1 SQVTM and CDR2 ANQGSEA come from the germline V gene. CDR3 sequence (DNA): TGCAGCGTTGGACAGGGGTTCAAAGAGACCCAGTACTTC. Translating gives CSVGQGFKETQYF.

V usage is TRBV30 and J usage is TRBJ2-6; 7 bases line up with TRBD1. CDR3 length: 13 amino acids. Germline CDR1 and CDR2: GTSNPN and SVGIG (reference sequence). Trimming removed 5 bases from V and 2 bases from J; junction bases left unmatched: 0. CDR3 protein: CAWDRAGANVLTF. The CDR3 coding sequence is TGTGCCTGGGACAGGGCTGGGGCCAACGTCCTGACTTTC.

The rearrangement joins TRBV4-1 to TRBJ2-7; 11 bases are shared with TRBD2. Trimming removed 4 bases from V and 0 bases from J; junction bases left unmatched: 14. This CDR3 has 19 amino acids. CDR1 and CDR2 (germline): MGHRA, YSYEKL. The CDR3 spells CASSPILAGGNLGSYEQYF. The CDR3 coding sequence is TGCGCCAGCAGCCCGATTCTAGCGGGAGGCAATTTGGGCTCCTACGAGCAGTACTTC.

This clone has just a few counts. The CDR3 region has the DNA TGTGCCAGCAGTTTAAGGTTTGGTCAGGGTGGGTTCTTC. Encoded protein: CASSLRFGQGGFF. This chain uses TRBV28 with TRBJ2-1, with a possible D match to TRBD1 (5 bases). Germline assignment: CDR1 MDHEN and CDR2 SYDVKM. V was cut by 2 bases and J by 15 bases, with 17 bases left in between. The CDR3 runs 13 residues.

There are a few counts of this clone. The chain uses TRBV7-9 and TRBJ1-1, with 8 bases fitting TRBD1. V shed 8 bases and J 2 bases; nucleotides not matched to a gene: 13. CDR3 length: 16 residues. The germline V gene encodes CDR1 SEHNR and CDR2 FQNEAQ (reference sequence). The CDR3 DNA sequence: TGTGCCAGCGTACCCCCCTTGACAGGGGCCAACACTGAAGCTTTCTTT. Amino acids: CASVPPLTGANTEAFF.

This clone was observed a handful of times. The junction shows a germline mismatch at one end, possibly a read error. This rearrangement joins TRBV7-9 to TRBJ2-1; TRBD2 aligns across 12 bases. The length of the CDR3 is 14 residues. Germline-derived CDR1 and CDR2 are SEHNR and FQNEAQ (reference sequence). The CDR3 is CASSLAGGNNEQFF. The CDR3 nucleotides read TGTGCCAGCAGCCTAGCGGGGGGGAACAATGAGCAGTTCTTC.

J is TRBJ2-2 and V is TRBV29-1; no clear D gene. Germline V gives CDR1 SQVTM, CDR2 ANQGSEA. The V end lost 6 bases, the J end lost 6 bases, and 17 bases lay between the germline ends. The length of the CDR3 is 14 residues. CDR3 DNA sequence: TGCAGCGTCAAACCCTATACGTCACCCGGGGAGCTGTTTTTT. It encodes CSVKPYTSPGELFF.

The J gene is TRBJ1-5, the V gene TRBV4-1, with D perhaps matching TRBD1 (6 bases). CDR1 is MGHRA and CDR2 is YSYEKL in the germline V gene. The V end was cut by 5 bases, the J end by 7 bases, with 18 bases between. The CDR3 contains 15 residues. The CDR3 protein is CASSSYRGTQQPQHF. The CDR3 DNA sequence: TGCGCCAGCAGCTCCTATAGGGGGACTCAACAGCCCCAGCATTTT.

The V and J genes are TRBV6-5 and TRBJ2-1; 11 positions agree with TRBD2. The length of the CDR3 is 14 residues. V was clipped by 7 bases and J by 5 bases; unmatched bases: 4. The germline V gene encodes CDR1 MNHEY and CDR2 SVGAGI. For the CDR3, the DNA is TGTGCCAGCACTAAGACTAGCGGGAACAATGAGCAGTTCTTC. It specifies CASTKTSGNNEQFF.

The rearrangement links TRBV10-3 to TRBJ2-5; possibly TRBD2 for D (7 bases). The CDR3 runs 9 residues. The V end lost 11 bases, the J end lost 12 bases, and 13 bases lay between the germline ends. CDR1 ENHRY and CDR2 SYGVKD come from the germline V gene. CDR3 nucleotides: TGTGCCCCGGCGGGGGCGGAGTACTTC. It translates to CAPAGAEYF.

This chain links TRBV25-1 with TRBJ2-7; 7 bases fit TRBD1. CDR1 MGHDK and CDR2 SYGVNS come from the germline V gene. This CDR3 spans 16 amino acids. J was trimmed by 3 bases and V by 5 bases; bases with no gene match: 13. CDR3 residues: CASSTRGGRNVYEQYF. CDR3 nucleotide sequence: TGTGCCAGCAGTACCCGAGGGGGCCGCAACGTCTACGAGCAGTACTTC.